These 2 T cell receptor beta chains share one sample of origin, sequenced in a study of CD8 T cells in ankylosing spondylitis. Overall study findings and caveats: Fewer than 10 highly homologous variants formed a TCR beta motif that appeared characteristic of ankylosing spondylitis blood.

TCRdb itself ran the 5' RACE reads through MiXCR, one entry per CDR3 protein. The sample contains under 850,000 distinct CDR3 sequences, 15% to 20% of which appear only once. These receptors' targets are unknown. Material: blood, either unsorted or a sorted T cell fraction (not recorded which). All receptors come from a male donor with ankylosing spondylitis.

The chain recombines TRBV9 with TRBJ1-1, with a weak D call TRBD1 (5 bases). Looked up from germline, CDR1 is SGDLS and CDR2 is YYNGEE. The CDR3 loop spans 17 amino acids. The V end was cut by 3 bases, the J end by 3 bases, with 21 bases between. The CDR3: CASSEGLESEWDTEAFF. CDR3 nucleotides: TGTGCCAGCAGCGAGGGACTCGAGAGCGAATGGGACACTGAAGCTTTCTTT.

The J gene is TRBJ2-1, the V gene TRBV7-3; D gene ambiguous. V was trimmed by 3 bases and J by 8 bases, leaving 14 bases between them. From germline, CDR1 is SGHTA and CDR2 FQGTGA. This CDR3 is built from 14 residues. This CDR3 is CASSFKDWYDEQFF. CDR3 DNA: TGTGCCAGCAGCTTTAAGGATTGGTACGATGAGCAGTTCTTC.